This entry lists 5 T cell receptor beta chains sequenced from one sample in a study of CD8 T cells in ankylosing spondylitis. Whole-study results and caveats: Ankylosing spondylitis blood appeared to carry a characteristic TCR beta motif of roughly 8 highly homologous variants.

Their antigens are not known. Via MiXCR, TCRdb re-called the 5' RACE reads, giving one row per CDR3 protein. The sample yields about 540,000 distinct CDR3 sequences, more than 9.5% seen once. The specimen sequenced was blood, either unsorted or a sorted T cell fraction (not recorded which). These receptor sequences come from a male donor with ankylosing spondylitis.

This clonotype was observed at least ten times. The V and J genes are TRBV12-3 or TRBV12-4 and TRBJ2-3, with unresolved D. The length of the CDR3 is 14 residues. V dropped 0 bases and J dropped 2 bases, with 6 bases sitting between them. The CDR3 sequence: CASSLAEFTDTQYF. The CDR3 nucleotides are TGTGCCAGCAGTTTAGCGGAATTCACAGATACGCAGTATTTT.

This chain connects TRBV10-3 to TRBJ2-1, with D unclear. Germline CDR1 reads ENHRY; CDR2 reads SYGVKD. This CDR3 spans 14 amino acids. Trimming pared 10 bases from V and 7 bases from J, leaving 20 bases between. Here the CDR3 DNA reads TGTGCCACCACGCCCGGGCAGCTCAAGAATGAGCAGTTCTTC. Encoded protein: CATTPGQLKNEQFF.

This clonotype occurred a few times. As DNA, the CDR3 is TGCAGTGCTGAGAGGGTAGCGGGAGGAGGAGGGGAGACCCAGTACTTC. It codes for CSAERVAGGGGETQYF. The chain recombines TRBV20-1 with TRBJ2-5, with 10 bases lining up with TRBD2. The CDR3 extends over 16 amino acids. Germline V CDR1 and CDR2: DFQATT, SNEGSKA (reference sequence). The V segment lost 5 bases and the J segment 5 bases; nucleotides outside the gene matches: 14.

V usage is TRBV20-1 and J usage is TRBJ2-7; tentative D call: TRBD2 (5 bases). Trimming cost V 1 base and J 6 bases, with 16 bases left between them. CDR1 and CDR2 (germline): DFQATT, SNEGSKA (reference sequence). The CDR3 is made up of 14 amino acids. CDR3 in DNA: TGCAGTGCTAGAGGCCCGGGATCCCCGGGCGAGCAGTACGTC. Translated, it gives CSARGPGSPGEQYV.

V usage is TRBV14 and J usage is TRBJ2-1; 7 bases align to TRBD2. CDR1 and CDR2 (germline): SGHDN, FVKESK. The CDR3 totals 16 residues. Trimming at V came to 2 bases and at J to 5 bases, leaving 9 bases not matched to a gene. The CDR3 loop reads CASSQPPGGNHNEQFF. The CDR3 DNA reads as TGTGCCAGCAGCCAACCCCCGGGGGGAAACCACAATGAGCAGTTCTTC. The variable domain in full, completed from reference TRBV14 and TRBJ2-1, reads EAGVTQFPSHSVIEKGQTVTLRCDPISGHDNLYWYRRVMGKEIKFLLHFVKESKQDESGMPNNRFLAERTGGTYSTLKVQPAELEDSGVYFCASSQPPGGNHNEQFFGPGTRLTVL.